This TCR beta chain was captured in a study of blood T cell repertoires in COVID-19. Study information: Sample material is recorded as cDNA or gDNA derived from T cells, B-cell-depleted T cells, or PBMCs.

This clone appeared a few times. How the authors handled the data: Cell counts per sample came from amplifying reference gene primers. Here immunoSEQ multiplex PCR was the method, and the copy in TCRdb shows in-frame clones only, minus some. V and J calls and clone size follow that table, whereas D and trimming were derived from the DNA. The table includes about 230,000 clones, 65% to 90% detected once. The V gene end was trimmed by 5 bases and the J gene end by 5 bases; junction bases not matched to a gene: 6. Germline V lookup: CDR1 LNHDA, CDR2 SQIVND (reference sequence). The CDR3 totals 15 residues.

This chain uses TRBV19 with TRBJ2-5; TRBD2 aligns across 12 bases. The TCR comes from a woman between 45 and 65 years old with acute or convalescent COVID-19. The source material was peripheral blood. As DNA, the CDR3 is TGTGCCAGTAGTGTCGGACTAGCGGGATGGGAGACCCAGTACTTC. Its translation: CASSVGLAGWETQYF.